Each of the 27 T cell receptor beta chains below was sequenced from the same sample in a study of T cells in Graves' hyperthyroidism and ophthalmopathy. TCR beta CDR3 regions were amplified from RNA. RT-PCR in the first round (using the HTBI primer set) targeted the TCR CDR3. TCRdb used MiXCR to reprocess the multiplex PCR reads, holding one entry per CDR3 protein. The sample has about 380,000 distinct CDR3 sequences, around a sixth seen once. Input material: blood. The receptors originated from a young man with Graves' ophthalmopathy.

This clonotype has at least ten counts. The V call is TRBV27, the J call TRBJ2-7, with D perhaps given as TRBD1 or TRBD2 (5 bases each). Trimming took 5 bases from V and 2 from J, leaving 10 bases between them. This CDR3 comprises 13 residues. Germline-derived CDR1 and CDR2 are MNHEY and SMNVEV (reference sequence). CDR3 amino acids: CASSGDGTYEQYF. CDR3 DNA: TGTGCCAGCAGTGGGGACGGAACCTACGAGCAGTACTTC.

The table lists this clonotype with a few counts. The chain uses TRBV27 and TRBJ2-7; possibly TRBD2 for D (6 bases). This CDR3 comprises 15 residues. V was cut by 3 bases and J by 2 bases, with 14 bases left in between. Germline V lookup: CDR1 MNHEY, CDR2 SMNVEV (reference sequence). Here the CDR3 DNA reads TGTGCCAGCAGTTTCGGAGGGGATGTCGCCTACGAGCAGTACTTC. Translation: CASSFGGDVAYEQYF.

Comment on this clonotype: A much bigger clone sits one base away, suggesting this may be a read error. The conserved closing phenylalanine or tryptophan is absent in this CDR3, likely reflecting a read error. The V gene is TRBV7-9, the J gene TRBJ1-1; D is ambiguous. Trimming stripped 1 base from V and 0 bases from J, with 9 bases between. Germline values: CDR1 SEHNR, CDR2 FQNEAQ (reference sequence). The CDR3 contains 15 residues. The CDR3 DNA reads as TGTGCCAGCAGCTTAGGAGCAGGACTGAACACTGAAGCTTTCCTT. Protein product: CASSLGAGLNTEAFL.

The V and J genes are TRBV4-1 and TRBJ1-5; D is unresolved. Germline loops: CDR1 MGHRA, CDR2 YSYEKL. CDR3 length: 15 amino acids. V dropped 4 bases and J dropped 7 bases, with 17 bases sitting between them. CDR3 DNA: TGCGCCAGCAGCCTCTCCGGAAGGACCCCCCAGCCCCAGCATTTT. This codes for CASSLSGRTPQPQHF.

V and J are TRBV12-3 or TRBV12-4 and TRBJ2-7; 9 bases map to TRBD1. There are 18 residues in the CDR3. The V segment lost 8 bases and the J segment 0 bases; nucleotides outside the gene matches: 17. The CDR3 DNA reads TGTGCCAGCTCACCGCCGCTTGGACAGGGGACTCGCTCCTACGAGCAGTACTTC. It encodes CASSPPLGQGTRSYEQYF.

This clonotype occurred many times. J is TRBJ1-5 and V is TRBV25-1; TRBD1 is a possible D gene (6 bases). This CDR3 spans 13 amino acids. Trimming shortened V by 8 bases and J by 5 bases, and 13 bases separated the two germline ends. The germline CDR1 and CDR2 sequences are MGHDK and SYGVNS. CDR3 loop: CASQGQPHQPQHF. CDR3 nucleotide sequence: TGTGCCAGCCAGGGGCAGCCCCATCAGCCCCAGCATTTT.

Ten or more counts support this clonotype. The CDR3 here is CASSFLTGNNEQFF. CDR3 sequence (DNA): TGCGCCAGCAGCTTCCTGACAGGGAACAATGAGCAGTTCTTC. The chain links TRBV5-1 to TRBJ2-1; TRBD1 agrees at 7 bases. Germline V gives CDR1 SGHRS, CDR2 YFSETQ. Trimming at V came to 2 bases and at J to 5 bases, leaving 4 bases not matched to a gene. The CDR3 contains 14 residues. The full variable domain, in which reference TRBV5-1 and TRBJ2-1 provide the parts outside the CDR3, is KAGVTQTPRYLIKTRGQQVTLSCSPISGHRSVSWYQQTPGQGLQFLFEYFSETQRNKGNFPGRFSGRQFSNSRSEMNVSTLELGDSALYLCASSFLTGNNEQFFGPGTRLTVL.

This clonotype was detected only a few times. The chain employs TRBV6-5 and TRBJ2-2, with 8 bases lining up with TRBD1. V lost 2 bases, J lost 6 bases, and 8 bases stayed unmatched. Germline V gives CDR1 MNHEY, CDR2 SVGAGI. CDR3 length: 16 residues. This chain's CDR3 is CASSYTLQGEAGELFF. The DNA for the CDR3 is TGTGCCAGCAGTTACACCTTACAGGGGGAGGCCGGGGAGCTGTTTTTT.

CDR3 residues: CASSDGAARLYNEQFF. In DNA form, the CDR3 reads TGCGCCAGCAGTGATGGAGCAGCAAGGCTGTACAATGAGCAGTTCTTC. The rearrangement joins TRBV10-2 to TRBJ2-1; no firm D call. This CDR3 region has 16 residues. V lost 3 bases to trimming and J lost 4 bases, with 16 bases between them. CDR1 WSHSY and CDR2 SAAADI come from the germline V gene.

The rearrangement links TRBV6-2 or TRBV6-3 to TRBJ2-1, with TRBD1 matching over 7 bases. The CDR3 sequence is 13 residues long. The V gene's germline CDR1 is MNHEY and CDR2 SVGEGT. The junction had 5 bases not matched to a gene; V was cut back by 8 bases and J by 4 bases. The CDR3 spells CASDRVGYNEQFF. DNA of the CDR3: TGTGCCAGCGACAGGGTGGGATACAATGAGCAGTTCTTC.

This clonotype was seen only a few times. This sequence joins TRBV5-5 and TRBJ1-4; no clear D gene. The CDR3 is made up of 16 amino acids. V lost 4 bases, J lost 3 bases, and 16 bases lay in between. Germline V CDR1 and CDR2: SGHKS, YYEKEE (reference sequence). The CDR3 DNA follows: TGTGCCAGCAGCGTATCCCCCGGGGTTGCTAATGAAAAACTGTTTTTT. Amino acids: CASSVSPGVANEKLFF.

Many counts were recorded for this clonotype. The chain couples TRBV3-1 to TRBJ1-1; TRBD1 is a possible D gene (5 bases). The V gene's germline CDR1 is LGHDT and CDR2 YNNKEL (reference sequence). Trimming removed 0 bases at V and 1 base at J, with 6 bases between. This CDR3 spans 14 amino acids. This chain's CDR3 is CASSQDRGNTEAFF. CDR3 nucleotide sequence: TGTGCCAGCAGCCAAGATAGGGGGAACACTGAAGCTTTCTTT.

The CDR3 is CASSPRASGGVNTGELFF. The CDR3 DNA reads TGTGCCAGCAGCCCTCGGGCTAGCGGGGGGGTGAACACCGGGGAGCTGTTTTTT. The rearrangement joins TRBV9 to TRBJ2-2; 12 bases align to TRBD2. CDR1 is SGDLS and CDR2 is YYNGEE in the germline V gene. This CDR3 has 18 residues. V lost 4 bases and J lost 1; bases outside the gene matches: 8.

The table lists this clonotype with a few counts. The rearrangement links TRBV3-1 to TRBJ1-2; D remains ambiguous. Germline CDR1 and CDR2: LGHDT and YNNKEL (reference sequence). This CDR3 has 16 amino acids. The V end was cut by 4 bases, the J end by 5 bases, with 20 bases between. Here the CDR3 reads CASSPLDQIAEYGYTF. The CDR3, as DNA: TGTGCCAGCAGCCCCCTGGACCAAATAGCGGAGTATGGCTACACCTTC.

This clonotype has a count of ten or more. The chain has TRBV28 and TRBJ1-2; no reliable D call. The CDR3 totals 13 residues. V was clipped by 3 bases and J by 8 bases, with 13 bases between them. CDR1 is MDHEN, CDR2 SYDVKM, per germline. CDR3 nucleotides: TGTGCCAGCAGTTTGACGGGCCTACTGGGCTACACCTTC. It specifies CASSLTGLLGYTF.

Notes on this clonotype: Its ends do not fully match the called genes, so a read error is possible. J is TRBJ2-2 and V is TRBV18, with a weak D call TRBD1 (6 bases). Per the germline V gene, CDR1 is KGHSH and CDR2 is LQKENI. The length of the CDR3 is 15 residues. This chain's CDR3 is CASSPRDKNTGELLF. CDR3 DNA sequence: TGTGCCAGCTCACCACGGGACAAGAACACCGGGGAGCTGTTATTT.

Remarks on this clonotype: A much larger clonotype is one base distant, so this may be a read error. CDR3 nucleotides: TGTGCCGGCAGCCAACCGGGACTAGCCGGAGAGACCCAGTACTTC. It is translated as CAGSQPGLAGETQYF. The chain links TRBV5-5 to TRBJ2-5, with 9 nucleotides matching TRBD2. This CDR3 region has 15 residues. Germline CDR1 reads SGHKS; CDR2 reads YYEKEE (reference sequence).

This clonotype was counted a single time. The rearrangement uses TRBV9 and TRBJ2-7; no reliable D call. Germline V gene sequence: CDR1 SGDLS, CDR2 YYNGEE. V dropped 0 bases and J dropped 7 bases, with 14 bases sitting between them. This CDR3 region has 14 residues. CDR3 region: CASSVALSDREQYF. The CDR3 bases are TGTGCCAGCAGCGTAGCCCTCTCCGACCGAGAGCAGTACTTC.

V gene TRBV6-1 combines with J gene TRBJ2-7, with D perhaps matching TRBD1 or TRBD2 (5 bases each). Germline CDR1 MNHNS, CDR2 SASEGT. CDR3 length: 16 residues. V lost 6 bases and J 0 bases, leaving 18 bases between the germline ends. CDR3 sequence: CASRGLLSGPSYEQYF. DNA for the CDR3: TGTGCCAGCAGAGGTCTTCTATCGGGACCCTCCTACGAGCAGTACTTC.

This chain connects TRBV6-4 to TRBJ1-2; a weak D match, TRBD1 (5 bases). CDR1 is MRHNA, CDR2 SNTAGT, per germline. The CDR3 has 14 residues. V was trimmed by 0 bases and J by 4 bases, leaving 9 bases between them. Written as DNA, the CDR3 is TGTGCCAGCAGTGACTCGGGACCCGTCTATGGCTACACCTTC. Amino acids: CASSDSGPVYGYTF.

Details on this clonotype: This may arise from a read error, as a much more abundant clone is one base away. The rearrangement links TRBV7-9 to TRBJ2-5; D uncertain. The CDR3 is 13 amino acids. Trimming shortened V by 3 bases and J by 1 base, and 6 bases separated the two germline ends. Germline V gene sequence: CDR1 SEHNR, CDR2 FQNEAQ (reference sequence). The DNA of the CDR3 is TGTGCCAGCAGCTTTAACAGCCAAGAGACCCAGTACTTC. Encoded protein: CASSFNSQETQYF.

The rearrangement uses TRBV7-9 and TRBJ2-1; TRBD2 agrees at 9 bases. Per the germline V gene, CDR1 is SEHNR and CDR2 is FQNEAQ (reference sequence). The CDR3 spans 15 residues. V lost 2 bases to trimming and J lost 9 bases; unmatched junction nucleotides: 8. The CDR3: CASSLRSGGRGEQFF. In DNA form, the CDR3 reads TGTGCCAGCAGCTTACGAAGCGGGGGGCGGGGTGAGCAGTTCTTC.

The sample holds a few counts of this clonotype. The rearrangement joins TRBV7-9 to TRBJ1-4; the D gene is possibly TRBD1 (5 bases). The CDR3 extends over 15 amino acids. Germline V gene data show CDR1 as SEHNR and CDR2 as FQNEAQ (reference sequence). The V gene lost 5 bases and the J gene lost 5 bases, with 15 bases spanning the gap. The CDR3 region is CASSPYPGPNEKLFF. The CDR3 nucleotides read TGTGCCAGCAGCCCCTACCCGGGGCCCAATGAAAAACTGTTTTTT.

This clonotype was recorded at least ten times. The V gene is TRBV11-2, the J gene TRBJ1-1, with D unclear. V lost 3 bases and J lost 5, with 19 bases in between. This CDR3 has 16 residues. Germline V gives CDR1 SGHAT, CDR2 FQNNGV. The CDR3 DNA is TGTGCCAGCAGCTTGTTATATCGGGTGCCGAGGACTGAAGCTTTCTTT. It codes for CASSLLYRVPRTEAFF.

This clonotype was seen many times. V gene TRBV2 combines with J gene TRBJ1-4; no clear D. The CDR3 consists of 12 residues. CDR1 and CDR2 (germline): SNHLY, FYNNEI. Trimming cost V 8 bases and J 5 bases, with 9 bases left between them. This CDR3 reads CASLGRNEKLFF. CDR3 nucleotide sequence: TGTGCCAGCCTGGGGAGGAATGAAAAACTGTTTTTT.

This rearrangement joins TRBV10-3 to TRBJ1-2; 9 nucleotides line up with TRBD1. The germline gives CDR1 ENHRY, CDR2 SYGVKD. This CDR3 has 13 residues. V shed 6 bases and J 5 bases; nucleotides not matched to a gene: 4. CDR3 bases: TGTGCCATCAGCGGGGACAGGGTATATGGCTACACCTTC. It translates to CAISGDRVYGYTF.

Details on this clonotype: Germline is not matched at one junction end, which may reflect a read error. The chain employs TRBV28 and TRBJ2-7; D perhaps matches TRBD2 (6 bases). The CDR3 runs to 14 residues. Germline V gene sequence: CDR1 MDHEN, CDR2 SYDVKM. The CDR3, as DNA: TGTGCCAGCAGTTCAGGAGGGCTTGAAAACGAGCAGCACTTC. This translates into CASSSGGLENEQHF.